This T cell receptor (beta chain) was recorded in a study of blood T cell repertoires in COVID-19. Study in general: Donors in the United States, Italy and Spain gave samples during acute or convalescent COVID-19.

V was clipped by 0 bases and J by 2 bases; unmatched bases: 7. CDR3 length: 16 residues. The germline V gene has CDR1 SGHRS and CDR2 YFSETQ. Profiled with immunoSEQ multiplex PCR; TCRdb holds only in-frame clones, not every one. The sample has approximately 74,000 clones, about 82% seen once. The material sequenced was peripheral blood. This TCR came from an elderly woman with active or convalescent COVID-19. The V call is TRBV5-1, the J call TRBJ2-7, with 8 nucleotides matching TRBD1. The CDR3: CASSLVPGQETYEQYF. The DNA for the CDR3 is TGCGCCAGCAGCTTGGTTCCGGGACAGGAAACCTACGAGCAGTACTTC.